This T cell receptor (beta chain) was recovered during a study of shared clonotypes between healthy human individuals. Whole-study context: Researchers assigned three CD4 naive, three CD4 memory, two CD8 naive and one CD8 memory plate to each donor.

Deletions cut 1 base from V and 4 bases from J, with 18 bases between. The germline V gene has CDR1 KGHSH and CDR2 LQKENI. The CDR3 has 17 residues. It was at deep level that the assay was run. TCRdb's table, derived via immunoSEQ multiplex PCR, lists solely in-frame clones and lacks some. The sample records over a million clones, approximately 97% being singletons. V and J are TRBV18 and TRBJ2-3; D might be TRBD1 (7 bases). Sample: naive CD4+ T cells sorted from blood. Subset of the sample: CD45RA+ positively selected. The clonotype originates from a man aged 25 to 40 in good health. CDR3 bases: TGTGCCAGCTCACCACTGGACGGCAGGGGGGCTGCAGATACGCAGTATTTT. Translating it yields CASSPLDGRGAADTQYF.